This T cell receptor beta chain was observed in a study of blood T cell repertoires in COVID-19. Study-wide background: The United States, Italy and Spain were the sources of the acute and convalescent COVID-19 samples. In each case, the material was cDNA or gDNA derived from T cells, B-cell-depleted T cells, or PBMCs.

V gave up 5 bases and J gave up 2 bases; unmatched junction bases: 5. This CDR3 contains 16 residues. Germline CDR1 and CDR2: SGHTA and FQGNSA. How the authors handled the data: Reference gene primer amplification gave estimated nucleated cell counts. Produced via immunoSEQ multiplex PCR; TCRdb's table is partial and in-frame only. V, J and clone size were drawn from that table, and D and trimming were deduced from the DNA. The repertoire consists of roughly 160,000 clones, with 83% occurring once and the leading ten covering roughly a fifth. The genes are TRBV7-2 and TRBJ2-7, with 14 bases fitting TRBD2. What was sequenced was peripheral blood. The sequence derives from a woman between 65 and 79 years old who had recovered from COVID-19. CDR3 in amino acids: CASSHRTSGRPYEQYF. Here the CDR3 DNA reads TGTGCCAGCAGCCACCGGACTAGCGGGAGGCCCTACGAGCAGTACTTC.